The T cell receptor (beta chain) under discussion was sequenced for a study of T cells in Graves' hyperthyroidism and ophthalmopathy. PBMCs stemmed from 8.5 to 10 ml fresh peripheral blood. Germline assignment: CDR1 GTSNPN and CDR2 SVGIG (reference sequence). CDR3 length equals 12 residues. V dropped 5 bases and J dropped 4 bases, with 11 bases sitting between them. This clonotype was recorded many times. From RNA transcripts, TCR beta CDR3 regions were amplified. HTBI primers drove first-round RT-PCR of the TCR CDR3. TCRdb ran MiXCR on the multiplex PCR reads and lists one entry per CDR3 protein. The sample includes about 600,000 distinct CDR3 sequences, 12% to 15% of them seen just once.

The sequenced sample was blood. The chain is built from TRBV30 and TRBJ2-5; D is unresolved. This sequence was found in a woman between 18 and 29 years old with Graves' ophthalmopathy. CDR3 DNA sequence: TGTGCCTGGGCTCTAAGACGAGAGACCCAGTACTTC. Its translation: CAWALRRETQYF.